This T cell receptor (beta chain) emerged from a study of cytomegalovirus exposure and HLA in healthy donors. The PCR employed 60 Vbeta primers together with 13 Jbeta primers. Profiled with immunoSEQ multiplex PCR; TCRdb holds only in-frame clones, not every one. The table has tens of thousands of clones, about four fifths seen once. The donors were healthy bone marrow donors. In germline, CDR1 is LNHDA, CDR2 SQIVND (reference sequence). This CDR3 has 14 amino acids. Trimming removed 4 bases at V and 1 base at J, with 10 bases between. This clone has a single count. Its antigen is unidentified. Study-level findings and limits: The study dropped some indistinguishable V segments, TRBV6-2 and TRBV6-3 among them. An ancestry cluster, one associated with Asian ancestry, reportedly showed fewer N-insertions than the approximately 670-donor mean in a later analysis.

This chain uses TRBV19 with TRBJ2-5; a possible D gene is TRBD2 (5 bases). The material sequenced was PBMCs. This sequence was found in a man between 35 and 55 years old in good health and CMV-seronegative. Here the CDR3 reads CASSNDYSQETQYF. Here the CDR3 DNA reads TGTGCCAGTAGTAACGACTATTCCCAAGAGACCCAGTACTTC. The variable domain in full, completed from reference TRBV19 and TRBJ2-5, reads DGGITQSPKYLFRKEGQNVTLSCEQNLNHDAMYWYRQDPGQGLRLIYYSQIVNDFQKGDIAEGYSVSREKKESFPLTVTSAQKNPTAFYLCASSNDYSQETQYFGPGTRLLVL.